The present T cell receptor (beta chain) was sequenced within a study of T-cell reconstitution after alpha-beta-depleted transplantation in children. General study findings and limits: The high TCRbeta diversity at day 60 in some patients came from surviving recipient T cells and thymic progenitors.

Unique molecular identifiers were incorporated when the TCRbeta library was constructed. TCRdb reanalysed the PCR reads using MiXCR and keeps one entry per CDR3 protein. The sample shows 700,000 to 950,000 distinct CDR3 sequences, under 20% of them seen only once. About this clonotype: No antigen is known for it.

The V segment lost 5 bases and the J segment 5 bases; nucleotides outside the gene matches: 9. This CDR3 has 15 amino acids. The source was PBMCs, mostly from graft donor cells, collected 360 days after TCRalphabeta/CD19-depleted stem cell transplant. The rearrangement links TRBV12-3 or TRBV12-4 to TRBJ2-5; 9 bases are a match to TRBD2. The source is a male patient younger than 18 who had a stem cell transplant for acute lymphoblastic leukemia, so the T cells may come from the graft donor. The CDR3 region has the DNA TGTGCCAGCAGTCCCGTAGCGGGAGTTTGGGAGACCCAGTACTTC. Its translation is CASSPVAGVWETQYF.